The 20 T cell receptor beta chains below were found in one sample sequenced in a study of blood T cell repertoires in COVID-19. The table came from immunoSEQ multiplex PCR; TCRdb's copy has only in-frame clones and leaves some out. The sample consists of about 130,000 clones, roughly three quarters of them appearing once. Source material: peripheral blood. All receptors come from a woman aged 70-85 years with acute or convalescent COVID-19.

The chain employs TRBV3-1 (or the pseudogene TRBV3-2) and TRBJ2-2; 8 nucleotides match TRBD2. This CDR3 is built from 14 residues. V gave up 6 bases and J gave up 5 bases; unmatched junction bases: 5. Germline V gives CDR1 LGHDT, CDR2 YNNKEL (reference sequence). CDR3 sequence: CASRGLGETGELFF. In nucleotides, the CDR3 is TGTGCCAGCAGGGGACTAGGGGAAACCGGGGAGCTGTTTTTT.

The chain employs TRBV7-8 and TRBJ1-1; D not certain. The V end was cut by 5 bases, the J end by 5 bases, with 12 bases between. Germline V CDR1 and CDR2: SGHVS, FQNEAQ. The CDR3 length is 13 residues. Here the CDR3 DNA reads TGTGCCAGCAGCCTTTCCGGGAGGACTGAAGCTTTCTTT. It yields the protein CASSLSGRTEAFF.

This clone was seen a few times. V usage is TRBV2 and J usage is TRBJ2-7; weak D call: TRBD1 (5 bases). The CDR3 totals 12 residues. Trimming took off 7 bases at V and 3 bases at J, with 10 bases between the two ends. Per the germline V gene, CDR1 is SNHLY and CDR2 is FYNNEI. CDR3 in DNA: TGTGCCAGCAAGGGGTCCTACTACGAGCAGTACTTC. It translates to CASKGSYYEQYF.

This clone was counted between two and nine times. The gene calls are TRBV6-1 and TRBJ1-4, with unresolved D. Germline V gene sequence: CDR1 MNHNS, CDR2 SASEGT. This CDR3 spans 14 amino acids. The V and J ends lost 3 bases and 3 bases respectively, with 8 bases between them. CDR3 in amino acids: CASSERRPNEKLFF. Written as DNA, the CDR3 is TGTGCCAGCAGTGAGAGGCGCCCTAATGAAAAACTGTTTTTT.

V is TRBV21-1 and J is TRBJ2-3; TRBD2, as called in the table, went unchecked against the DNA. TRBV21-1 is deemed a pseudogene. This CDR3 has 16 residues. The chain's CDR3 is CASGLPGLAPSDTQYF. In nucleotides, the CDR3 is TGTGCCAGCGGGCTCCCGGGACTAGCTCCTTCAGATACGCAGTATTTT.

This clone was seen a handful of times. The genes are TRBV5-1 and TRBJ1-1; 7 bases map to TRBD1. V lost 4 bases, J lost 0 bases, and 3 bases stayed unmatched. Germline loops: CDR1 SGHRS, CDR2 YFSETQ. This CDR3 contains 14 residues. CDR3 loop: CASSTTGMNTEAFF. CDR3 in DNA: TGCGCCAGCAGCACGACAGGGATGAACACTGAAGCTTTCTTT.

The chain combines TRBV5-4 with TRBJ1-4, with 7 bases lining up with TRBD1. Germline V lookup: CDR1 SGHNT, CDR2 YYREEE (reference sequence). The CDR3 is made up of 14 amino acids. J gave up 4 bases and V 4 bases, and 4 bases lay outside the gene matches. The CDR3 protein is CASSPDRVNEKLFF. The CDR3 bases are TGTGCCAGCAGCCCCGACAGGGTTAATGAAAAACTGTTTTTT.

CDR3 amino acids: CASSRTSKTEAFF. As DNA, the CDR3 is TGTGCCAGCAGCAGGACAAGTAAGACTGAAGCTTTCTTT. The chain has TRBV2 and TRBJ1-1; the D gene is possibly TRBD1 (5 bases). Germline CDR1 SNHLY, CDR2 FYNNEI. With 6 bases removed from V and 5 bases from J, the gap between germline ends came to 13 bases. The CDR3 runs to 13 residues.

This chain links TRBV19 with TRBJ2-5, with a tentative D call TRBD2 (5 bases). Looked up from germline, CDR1 is LNHDA and CDR2 is SQIVND (reference sequence). CDR3 length: 14 amino acids. The germline V and J ends were trimmed by 1 base and 1 base, with 7 bases remaining between them. The CDR3 spells CASSIGAGQETQYF. The CDR3 DNA follows: TGTGCCAGTAGTATAGGGGCGGGCCAAGAGACCCAGTACTTC.

The chain has TRBV10-3 and TRBJ2-7; TRBD2 matches at 9 bases. The CDR3 is 15 amino acids. The trim removed 3 bases at V and 2 bases at J, leaving 5 bases unmatched. The germline CDR1 and CDR2 sequences are ENHRY and SYGVKD. In DNA, the CDR3 is TGTGCCATCAGTGATAGCGGGAGTGGGACCTACGAGCAGTACTTC. Its protein product is CAISDSGSGTYEQYF.

This clone occurred once. The chain combines TRBV5-1 with TRBJ2-7; D not certain. Germline V lookup: CDR1 SGHRS, CDR2 YFSETQ. The germline V and J ends were trimmed by 5 bases and 0 bases, with 12 bases remaining between them. This CDR3 comprises 14 residues. CDR3 protein: CASSLTLSSYEQYF. The CDR3 DNA reads as TGCGCCAGCAGTTTGACTCTAAGCTCCTACGAGCAGTACTTC.

As DNA, the CDR3 is TGTGCCAGCAGTTACTCGAGCCTCCTAAATTCACCCCTCCACTTT. Residues: CASSYSSLLNSPLHF. The chain carries TRBV6-5 and TRBJ1-6, with D uncertain. In germline, CDR1 is MNHEY, CDR2 SVGAGI. Trimming removed 0 bases from V and 7 bases from J, with 10 bases in between. The CDR3 length is 15 residues.

This chain uses TRBV7-2 with TRBJ2-3; 10 bases match TRBD1. J gave up 4 bases and V 5 bases, and 6 bases lay outside the gene matches. Germline V CDR1 and CDR2: SGHTA, FQGNSA. The CDR3 loop spans 15 amino acids. CDR3 in DNA: TGTGCCAGCAGCCTTGGGACAGGGGTTGCAGATACGCAGTATTTT. The encoded protein is CASSLGTGVADTQYF.

This clone was recorded a few times. V is TRBV7-6 and J is TRBJ2-5, with 7 bases that match TRBD1. This CDR3 has 14 residues. Germline loops: CDR1 SGHVS, CDR2 FNYEAQ. V lost 4 bases, J lost 2 bases, and 4 bases stayed unmatched. The CDR3 protein is CASSSRGLQETQYF. CDR3 in DNA: TGTGCCAGCAGCTCGAGGGGGCTTCAAGAGACCCAGTACTTC.

The rearrangement uses TRBV5-6 and TRBJ1-2; 9 bases fit TRBD1. The CDR3 has 15 amino acids. Germline-derived CDR1 and CDR2 are SGHDT and YYEEEE. The junction had 10 bases not matched to a gene; V was cut back by 6 bases and J by 4 bases. CDR3 sequence: CASNNWDRVAYGYTF. The CDR3 nucleotides read TGTGCCAGCAACAATTGGGACAGGGTGGCCTATGGCTACACCTTC.

The V gene is TRBV7-6, the J gene TRBJ1-3; perhaps TRBD1 as D (6 bases). Trimming cost V 5 bases and J 0 bases, with 14 bases left between them. The CDR3 loop spans 16 amino acids. Germline CDR1 SGHVS, CDR2 FNYEAQ. For the CDR3, the DNA is TGTGCCAGCAGCACCCAACAGGGCCGCTCTGGAAACACCATATATTTT. Encoded protein: CASSTQQGRSGNTIYF.

The chain joins TRBV5-1 to TRBJ1-3, with TRBD1 matching 7 bases. Germline V gene data show CDR1 as SGHRS and CDR2 as YFSETQ. V lost 0 bases and J lost 0; bases outside the gene matches: 0. The CDR3 runs 15 residues. The CDR3 nucleotides are TGCGCCAGCAGCTTGGCAGGGGGCTCTGGAAACACCATATATTTT. The encoded protein is CASSLAGGSGNTIYF.

This clone has only one observation. The CDR3 is CASSLGGQFMNTEAFF. CDR3 coding DNA: TGTGCCAGCAGCTTAGGGGGACAGTTTATGAACACTGAAGCTTTCTTT. This sequence joins TRBV7-8 and TRBJ1-1; 7 nucleotides align to TRBD1. The CDR3 contains 16 residues. V lost 1 base and J lost 0; bases outside the gene matches: 5. CDR1 and CDR2 from the germline V gene are SGHVS and FQNEAQ.

This sequence joins TRBV7-9 and TRBJ2-7, with D uncertain. V gave up 1 base and J gave up 2 bases, with 9 bases separating them. Looked up from germline, CDR1 is SEHNR and CDR2 is FQNEAQ (reference sequence). The CDR3 has 14 residues. The DNA of the CDR3 is TGTGCCAGCAGCTTAGGTGGCGGAGCCTACGAGCAGTACTTC. It specifies CASSLGGGAYEQYF.

The CDR3 DNA is TGTGCCAGCAGCAAGGGGGGGAGTCAAGAGACCCAGTACTTC. It codes for CASSKGGSQETQYF. The rearrangement links TRBV7-2 to TRBJ2-5; the D gene is possibly TRBD2 (7 bases). Germline CDR1 is SGHTA and CDR2 is FQGNSA. The length of the CDR3 is 14 residues. Trimming cost V 5 bases and J 2 bases, with 12 bases left between them. The full variable domain, its missing parts supplied by reference TRBV7-2 and TRBJ2-5, is GAGVSQSPSNKVTEKGKDVELRCDPISGHTALYWYRQSLGQGLEFLIYFQGNSAPDKSGLPSDRFSAERTGGSVSTLTIQRTQQEDSAVYLCASSKGGSQETQYFGPGTRLLVL.